This TCR beta chain stems from a study of T cell therapy after organ transplantation. As for this clone: Its antigen is not known.

Study findings and constraints: Pretherapy CD8 clonality inversely correlated with its fold change after therapy.

In germline, CDR1 is GTSNPN, CDR2 SVGIG (reference sequence). CDR3 length: 14 residues. V was cut by 0 bases and J by 3 bases, with 12 bases left in between. The table came from immunoSEQ multiplex PCR; TCRdb's copy has only in-frame clones and leaves some out. This table has about 50,000 clones, 94% appearing once. This specimen consisted of CD8+ T cells from blood, obtained before autologous CMV-specific T cell therapy. The chain has TRBV30 and TRBJ2-7, with D possibly matching TRBD1 (6 bases). The clonotype originates from a human patient who had received a solid organ transplant and had CMV disease. CDR3 bases: TGTGCCTGGAGTGTACGGACAGTCCTCTACGAGCAGTACTTC. Amino acid sequence: CAWSVRTVLYEQYF.